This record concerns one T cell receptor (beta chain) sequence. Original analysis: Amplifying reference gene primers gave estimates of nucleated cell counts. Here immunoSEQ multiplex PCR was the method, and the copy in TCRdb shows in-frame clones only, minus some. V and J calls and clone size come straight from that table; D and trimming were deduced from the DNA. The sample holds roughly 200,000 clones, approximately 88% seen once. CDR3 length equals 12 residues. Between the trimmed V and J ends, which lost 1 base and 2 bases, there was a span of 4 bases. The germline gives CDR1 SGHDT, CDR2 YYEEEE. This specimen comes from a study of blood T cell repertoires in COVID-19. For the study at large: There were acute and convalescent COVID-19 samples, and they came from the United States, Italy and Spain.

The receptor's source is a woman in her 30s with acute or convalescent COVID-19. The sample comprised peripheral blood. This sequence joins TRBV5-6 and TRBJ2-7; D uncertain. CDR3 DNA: TGTGCCAGCAGCTTGACAGCCTACGAGCAGTACTTC. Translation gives CASSLTAYEQYF.